The rows below give T cell receptor beta chains drawn from one sample of a study of blood T cell repertoires in COVID-19. Some clones are missing from TCRdb's copy, which holds only in-frame ones; the method was immunoSEQ multiplex PCR. The repertoire consists of about 130,000 clones, with roughly three quarters occurring once and the leading ten covering 1.5% to 2%. The sequenced sample consisted of peripheral blood. The receptors come from a woman between 65 and 79 years old with acute or convalescent COVID-19. CDR3s include the opening cysteine and the closing phenylalanine or tryptophan. D genes are given only for firm matches. Clone size, where shown, is once, few, many, or a class for clones that have expanded.

TRBV5-1	TRBD1	.	TRBJ1-2	CASSFSGQGSGYGYTF	TGCGCCAGCAGCTTCTCCGGACAGGGGTCTGGGTATGGCTACACCTTC
TRBV7-2	TRBD2	.	TRBJ2-1	CASSLTSGTSGFYNEQFF	TGTGCCAGCAGCTTAACATCCGGGACTAGCGGGTTTTACAATGAGCAGTTCTTC
TRBV30	.	few	TRBJ1-2	CAWSYRAEDGYTF	TGTGCCTGGAGTTACAGGGCGGAGGATGGCTACACCTTC
TRBV7-2	TRBD1	.	TRBJ2-5	CASSLVSATGMAAETQYF	TGTGCCAGCAGCTTAGTTTCTGCGACAGGGATGGCTGCGGAGACCCAGTACTTC
TRBV7-3	TRBD2	once	TRBJ2-3	CASSLNPPGGSVSTDTQYF	TGTGCCAGCAGCTTAAACCCCCCGGGGGGTAGCGTGAGCACAGATACGCAGTATTTT
TRBV1	.	few	TRBJ1-2	CTSSPGDRGRSGGYTF	TGCACCAGCAGCCCGGGGGACAGGGGGCGCTCAGGCGGCTACACCTTC
TRBV5-8	TRBD1	.	TRBJ2-2	CASSERDRGYTGELFF	TGTGCCAGCAGCGAAAGGGACAGGGGATATACCGGGGAGCTGTTTTTT
TRBV5-1	TRBD1	.	TRBJ1-1	CASSLMTGVPNTEAFF	TGCGCCAGCAGCTTGATGACAGGGGTACCGAACACTGAAGCTTTCTTT
TRBV5-1	TRBD1	.	TRBJ1-4	CASSQDRGNEKLFF	TGCGCCAGCAGCCAGGACAGGGGAAATGAAAAACTGTTTTTT
TRBV3-1/TRBV3-2	TRBD2	once	TRBJ2-1	CASSQGQGTSGRFSYNEQFF	TGTGCCAGCAGCCAAGGCCAGGGTACTAGCGGGAGGTTCTCCTACAATGAGCAGTTCTTC
TRBV28	TRBD1	.	TRBJ1-2	CASTSGGVGYGYTF	TGTGCCAGCACTTCAGGGGGTGTGGGCTATGGCTACACCTTC
TRBV9	TRBD2	.	TRBJ2-1	CASSVAPGGVYNEQFF	TGTGCCAGCAGCGTAGCTCCCGGGGGGGTCTACAATGAGCAGTTCTTC
TRBV10-2	.	medium-sized	TRBJ1-6	CASSEYSNSPLHF	TGCGCCAGCAGTGAGTACAGCAATTCACCCCTCCACTTT
TRBV28	TRBD2	.	TRBJ2-7	CASSLAGEISYEQYF	TGTGCCAGCTCACTTGCGGGAGAAATATCCTACGAGCAGTACTTC
TRBV3-1/TRBV3-2	.	.	TRBJ1-2	CASSHRGQNGYTF	TGTGCCAGCAGCCACCGGGGACAAAATGGCTACACCTTC
TRBV27	.	.	TRBJ2-5	CASSPGSTQETQYF	TGTGCCAGCAGTCCTGGGAGTACCCAAGAGACCCAGTACTTC
TRBV10-3	TRBD2	.	TRBJ2-5	CAGPGGKETQYF	TGTGCCGGTCCCGGGGGGAAAGAGACCCAGTACTTC
TRBV6-5	.	few	TRBJ2-3	CASSLPGDTQYF	TGTGCCAGCAGTTTGCCGGGGGATACGCAGTATTTT
TRBV24-1	.	few	TRBJ2-3	CATSDLAGFSTDTQYF	TGTGCCACCAGTGATTTGGCGGGCTTTAGCACAGATACGCAGTATTTT
TRBV25-1	TRBD1	once	TRBJ1-3	CASSELDRGSGNTIYF	TGTGCCAGCAGTGAATTGGACAGGGGCTCTGGAAACACCATATATTTT
TRBV18	.	.	TRBJ2-5	CASSPPNRQGSTGTQYF	TGTGCCAGCTCACCACCTAATCGTCAGGGGAGTACTGGGACCCAGTACTTC
TRBV5-4	TRBD2	.	TRBJ2-5	CASSLGLAVQETQYF	TGTGCCAGCAGCTTAGGACTAGCCGTACAAGAGACCCAGTACTTC
TRBV24-1	TRBD1	once	TRBJ1-5	CAYRTRGPEGQPQHF	TGTGCCTACAGGACCAGGGGGCCTGAGGGTCAGCCCCAGCATTTT
TRBV5-1	TRBD1	.	TRBJ1-1	CASSLVRGRENTEAFF	TGCGCCAGCAGCCTGGTGAGGGGGCGGGAGAACACTGAAGCTTTCTTT
TRBV9	TRBD2	.	TRBJ2-1	CASSVGGGASHNEQFF	TGTGCCAGCAGCGTAGGCGGGGGGGCCAGCCACAATGAGCAGTTCTTC
TRBV15	.	few	TRBJ1-4	CATSSLKGGRGEKLFF	TGTGCCACCAGCAGTCTAAAAGGTGGGCGGGGTGAAAAACTGTTTTTT
TRBV2	TRBD2	.	TRBJ2-5	CASRGLAGETQYF	TGTGCCAGCAGGGGACTAGCGGGAGAGACCCAGTACTTC
TRBV6-2/TRBV6-3	TRBD2	.	TRBJ2-5	CASSLPSGGDEETQYF	TGTGCCAGCAGTTTGCCTAGCGGGGGGGATGAAGAGACCCAGTACTTC
TRBV21-1	.	.	TRBJ2-1	CASSNVTGKSQIF	TGTGCCAGCAGCAACGTTACAGGCAAATCGCAAATCTTC
TRBV30	.	.	TRBJ1-2	CAWSVQGDYGYTF	TGTGCCTGGAGTGTACAAGGGGACTATGGCTACACCTTC
TRBV5-6	.	.	TRBJ1-6	CASSWGGNSPLHF	TGTGCCAGCAGCTGGGGGGGAAATTCACCCCTCCACTTT
TRBV19	.	.	TRBJ2-7	CASSGHLGYYEQYF	TGTGCCAGTAGTGGACATTTAGGATACTACGAGCAGTACTTC
TRBV10-3	TRBD1	.	TRBJ1-2	CAISDHQVDRGYGYTF	TGTGCCATCAGTGATCATCAAGTTGACAGGGGCTATGGCTACACCTTC
TRBV19	.	.	TRBJ1-1	CASSVRQERNTEAFF	TGTGCCAGTAGTGTTCGACAGGAGAGGAACACTGAAGCTTTCTTT
TRBV6-1	.	.	TRBJ2-7	CASSEGGATYTYF	TGTGCCAGCAGTGAAGGCGGGGCGACCTACACGTACTTC
TRBV4-1	TRBD2	few	TRBJ2-1	CASSQVGTSRVKGQFF	TGCGCCAGCAGCCAAGTGGGGACTAGCAGGGTGAAGGGGCAGTTCTTC
TRBV5-1	.	.	TRBJ2-3	CASSAADTQYF	TGCGCCAGCAGCGCGGCAGATACGCAGTATTTT
TRBV5-6	.	.	TRBJ1-1	CASSLISRTEAFF	TGTGCCAGCAGCTTAATCTCCCGCACTGAAGCTTTCTTT
TRBV6-6	TRBD1	.	TRBJ1-3	CASLGTVSGNTIYF	TGTGCCAGCCTCGGGACAGTCTCTGGAAACACCATATATTTT
TRBV5-6	TRBD1	.	TRBJ1-1	CASSFGQGATEAFF	TGTGCCAGCAGCTTTGGACAGGGGGCCACTGAAGCTTTCTTT
TRBV10-3	.	.	TRBJ1-5	CAIGGGGGNQPQHF	TGTGCCATCGGTGGGGGGGGAGGCAATCAGCCCCAGCATTTT
TRBV30	TRBD1	.	TRBJ1-2	CAGPAGGYYGYTF	TGTGCCGGGCCGGCAGGGGGATACTATGGCTACACCTTC
TRBV2	.	.	TRBJ1-1	CASSEPPREAFF	TGTGCCAGCAGTGAACCACCCCGGGAAGCTTTCTTT
TRBV2	TRBD2	.	TRBJ2-5	CASTRDLAGRETQYF	TGTGCCAGCACTAGGGACTTAGCGGGGAGAGAGACCCAGTACTTC
TRBV29-1	.	.	TRBJ1-2	CSAPAGGYGYTF	TGCAGCGCCCCGGCCGGAGGCTATGGCTACACCTTC
TRBV5-1	TRBD1	once	TRBJ1-6	CASSPQGQDNSPLHF	TGCGCCAGCAGCCCCCAGGGACAGGACAATTCACCCCTCCACTTT
TRBV7-9	.	many	TRBJ2-1	CASSLAVGGTSIPDEQFF	TGTGCCAGCAGCTTAGCGGTTGGGGGGACGTCGATCCCGGATGAGCAGTTCTTC
TRBV5-4	.	.	TRBJ2-3	CASSLVNTDTQYF	TGTGCCAGCAGCTTGGTTAACACAGATACGCAGTATTTT
TRBV2	.	.	TRBJ1-6	CASRPQGLGNSPLHF	TGTGCCAGCCGACCTCAGGGTCTAGGGAATTCACCCCTCCACTTT